This T cell receptor beta chain was captured by sequencing in a study of long-term antiretroviral therapy in people with HIV. Per donor, a minimum of one pre-ART and a minimum of two post-ART PBMC samples were available. The immunoSEQ assay was v3.0, run at survey level. Method: immunoSEQ multiplex PCR; TCRdb's copy keeps in-frame clones and lacks some. The profile shows under 20,000 clones, about 74% of them singletons. This clone was counted a single time. The sequence came from a young man with HIV. The sequenced sample was unsorted PBMCs, obtained 0.5 years before starting antiretroviral therapy.

CDR3 sequence (DNA): TGTGCCAGCAGCCCTTCAGGGATACCAGGCCCTACCTACGAGCAGTACTTC. Translation: CASSPSGIPGPTYEQYF. The chain employs TRBV9 and TRBJ2-7; TRBD1 might be the D (5 bases). CDR3 length: 17 residues. The V gene lost 4 bases and the J gene lost 2 bases, with 22 bases spanning the gap. Germline V lookup: CDR1 SGDLS, CDR2 YYNGEE.